This T cell receptor beta chain was sequenced for a study of CD8+ T cells in alopecia areata. Sequencing relied on a cDNA template that was reverse transcribed from extracted RNA. Some clones are missing from TCRdb's copy, which holds only in-frame ones; the method was immunoSEQ multiplex PCR. The table shows roughly 220,000 clones, with roughly two fifths occurring only once. The treatment is: oral pan-JAK inhibitor, 5-10 mg twice daily. Only a few counts were recorded for this clone. The source is a human donor with alopecia areata. The material was CD4+ T cells sorted from blood, obtained around week 30, from a patient treated with tofacitinib.

The CDR3 reads CSALQTNYGYTF. CDR3 sequence (DNA): TGCAGCGCCCTACAGACTAACTATGGCTACACCTTC. The rearrangement links TRBV29-1 to TRBJ1-2; no clear D gene. Trimming removed 7 bases at V and 0 bases at J, with 9 bases between. CDR1 and CDR2 from the germline V gene are SQVTM and ANQGSEA. This CDR3 is built from 12 residues.